This TCR beta chain was captured by sequencing in a study of blood T cell repertoires in COVID-19. Looking at the study overall: Sites across the United States, Italy and Spain contributed samples from acute and convalescent COVID-19. T cells, B-cell-depleted T cells, or PBMCs provided the cDNA or gDNA that served as material.

With 8 bases removed from V and 8 bases from J, the gap between germline ends came to 18 bases. Germline assignment: CDR1 MNHEY and CDR2 SVGAGI. The CDR3 is made up of 13 amino acids. The assay was immunoSEQ multiplex PCR, and TCRdb's table has in-frame clones only and misses some. The repertoire holds around 68,000 clones, with around 83% as singletons. The receptor's source is a human donor in a cohort sampled during active COVID-19. The chain couples TRBV6-5 to TRBJ1-2; D not certain. Sample: peripheral blood. CDR3 residues: CASRATSMGGYTF. CDR3 nucleotide sequence: TGTGCCAGCCGCGCGACATCGATGGGCGGCTACACCTTC.